Detailed here is one TCR beta chain. This clone was recorded a few times. No cognate antigen has been identified for it. It has no much larger one-base neighbor in the sample; base qualities were not kept. The library was built by means of the immunoSEQ multiplex PCR assay. For the multiplex PCR, a mixture combining 60 forward primers for TCR Vbeta segments and 13 reverse primers for TCR Jbeta segments was used. A multiplex PCR assay on genomic DNA amplified the CDR3 region of rearranged TCR beta genes. The amplified TCR beta libraries were sequenced on the Illumina HiSeq System as 87-base-pair reads. In the paper's pipeline: Across the roughly 640 repertoires, a later analysis counted approximately 75 million unique TCR beta chains, roughly 11 million of which were shared by at least two donors. A nearest-neighbor algorithm error-corrected the raw reads and collapsed the reads into unique sequences, merging closely related sequences to remove PCR and sequencing errors. Alignment of CDR3 sequences to IMGT reference sequences was used to assign V, D and J gene segments. For a sequence to be retained, at least a six-nucleotide match to both a V gene segment and a J gene segment was required. A rearrangement was called productive if the CDR3 had no stop codons and remained in frame with V and J, and every other rearrangement was called non-productive. CDR3 was defined by IMGT convention, running from the second conserved V-encoded cysteine to the conserved J-encoded phenylalanine. Sequences without an unambiguous match to a single V gene segment were excluded from the earlier analysis of about 640 of the donors. In an earlier analysis of approximately 590 of the donors, a V segment was called functional when productive rearrangements were above 56.7%, and segregating when the standard deviation between donors exceeded 5%. A statistical classification framework was built for diagnosing cytomegalovirus status from the catalog of TCR beta chain sequences. In a later analysis, TCR nucleotide sequences were compared against IMGT/GENE-DB human TR gene sequences so that V and J genes could be assigned. In a later analysis, CDR3 sequences and most-parsimonious VDJ recombination scenarios were assigned using the TCRdist pipeline. In a later analysis, every TCR beta chain was defined by the combination of its CDR3 amino acid sequence and its V-gene family, and reads without a unique V-gene family were dropped. A later analysis removed nearly 600 highly shared, low-generation-probability nucleotide sequences to deal with suspected cross-contamination and a sequencing artifact. A later analysis calculated a clonal expansion index for each public chain from normalized within-repertoire ranks of inferred template counts. Generation probabilities in a later analysis came from a VDJ recombination model fitted to out-of-frame rearrangements, and those results were checked against IGoR. A later analysis scored TCR-TCR, TCR-HLA and TCR-CMV co-occurrence with hypergeometric tests, applying a repertoire-size bias correction to TCR pairs. A later analysis estimated false discovery rates by permuting HLA or CMV assignments 20 times. In a later analysis, co-occurring TCRs were grouped using DBSCAN, and TCRdist sequence similarity was added for clustering within HLA-allele-positive subsets. For co-occurrence clustering, repertoires with fewer than 30,000 or more than 120,000 public chains were excluded, along with five repertoires with anomalous nucleotide sharing. Sourced from immuneACCESS, this table was stored by TCRdb with only in-frame sequences that have V and J called. A share of the clones is absent; for the studies checked, an unresolved V gene accounts for under half, and the remainder has no known explanation. V and J calls and clone size come straight from that table; D and trimming were deduced from the DNA. This sample is represented by about 160,000 clones; 77% of them were singletons. The ten largest make up more than 3.5% of the sample.

In total, 666 healthy bone marrow donors made up the cohort. All cohort members were sampled while nominally healthy, although unrecorded immune exposures were likely present. The donor tested CMV seropositive and was one of the 289 seropositive cohort members. Each donor provided a peripheral blood sample, and peripheral blood mononuclear cells were used for TCR beta sequencing. The Qiagen DNeasy Blood Extraction Kit was used to extract genomic DNA from the blood cell samples. The sample originates from a study of cytomegalovirus exposure and HLA in healthy donors (dated by TCRdb to the late 2010s). At the level of the whole study: In an earlier analysis of 450 to 750 of the donors, under 300 Gb of sequence data and roughly 100 million unique TCR beta sequences from 150 million to 200 million T cells were reported. Roughly 300 gigabases of sequencing data and around 80 million unique TCR sequences made up an early release that covered some 640 HLA-typed donors. Of the roughly 390 genotyped donors, 81% fell in the genetic ancestry cluster associated with self-reported Caucasian donors. The aim of the study was to test whether cataloging public T cell receptors could identify signatures of past pathogen exposure. The T cell repertoires of several hundred subjects were profiled by immunosequencing and related to cytomegalovirus serostatus. In addition to the first cohort of around 670 subjects, a separate validation cohort of approximately 130 different subjects was used. The study combined high-throughput TCR immunosequencing, statistical association of individual TCRs with disease status, and machine learning to predict cytomegalovirus infection status. In a later analysis, previously published TCR beta repertoires from roughly 710 donors were re-analyzed and high-resolution HLA genotyping was added so that TCR occurrence patterns could be studied. In the later analysis, no new phenotypic data were used to find candidate immune exposures; instead, reliance was placed on TCR beta sequences and their occurrence across donors. An earlier analysis of approximately 500 of the donors applied high-throughput TCR beta sequencing to assess whether each TCR beta V gene segment acted as functional or pseudogenic. Donor age, sex, ethnicity and CMV serostatus were compiled alongside the repertoire data. Genome-wide SNP genotypes for about 65% of the 666 donors were used in a later genetic analysis, which treated that subset as a discovery cohort. Every discovery cohort repertoire had been produced on one sequencing platform. Both class I and class II loci were covered by HLA typing, at four-digit resolution. Typing coverage varied by locus: roughly 629-640 donors for A, B, C, DRB1 and DQB1; approximately 520 for DQA1; approximately 610 for DPA1; approximately 450 for DPB1. Because of strong linkage in the cohort, four to six DR-DQ haplotypes were treated as single units for association and clustering. Among around 400 genotyped donors of the cohort, an average of about 240,000 unique TCR beta nucleotide sequences was sequenced per donor, of which about 18% were non-productive.

In the germline V gene, CDR1 corresponds to SGHTA and CDR2 to FQGNSA. Spanning cysteine to phenylalanine, the CDR3 consists of 14 amino acids. This entry keeps only the CDR3 DNA: 42 bases, framed from base 1. After removal of 3 bases from V and 5 bases from J, the junction retains 7 bases not matched to a gene. Study-wide conclusions, independent of this receptor: Most CMV-associated TCR beta chains appeared to be HLA-restricted in a later analysis, and the HLA associations seemed to be driven largely by CMV exposure. For the cohort, immune exposure information was limited to CMV serostatus. In a later analysis, several top co-occurrence clusters were reported to appear linked to parvovirus B19, influenza, CMV and Epstein-Barr virus. HLA typing was unavailable for some donors at each locus, so association tests used only the typed subset. In an earlier analysis of some 550 of the donors, most TCR beta V segments were observed in productive rearrangements about 90% or about 30% of the time, broadly matching IMGT annotations. A cluster of highly shared sequence variants was judged likely to represent a technical artifact of the sequencing pipeline. Because counts were too low, around 18 rarely observed V segments, including chromosome 9 orphons, were left out of the earlier analysis of several hundred of the donors. Assigning TCR associations to individual alleles was difficult when HLA alleles, especially DR and DQ, strongly co-occurred. In both the original and validation cohorts, the classifier was reported to diagnose cytomegalovirus status with high specificity and sensitivity. In vitro tests confirmed that a few of the cytomegalovirus-associated TCR beta chains recognize cytomegalovirus antigens. The presence/absence analyses assumed that sequencing depth was roughly uniform across donors, and that assumption may not be true. Linkage disequilibrium might explain the correlated functional status among segregating V segments, but an unknown experimental factor could not be ruled out. Compared with equally common non-associated chains, HLA-associated TCR beta chains in a later analysis were more clonally expanded and had lower generation probabilities. Most TCR sequences were observed very rarely across donors, whereas some public TCRs were present in many individuals. In this cohort, only TCR beta chains were sequenced, and detectable features were limited by the absence of alpha or paired-chain data. Some IMGT-functional V segments, including TRBV6-2 and TRBV6-3, could not be told apart with the 87-base-pair reads, so those segments were excluded. The study gave a list of around 170 TCR beta chains associated with cytomegalovirus. The authors suggested that the approach could potentially be extended to other disease states and immunological phenotypes. In a later genetic analysis, fewer N-insertions in productive TCRs were reported among donors in an Asian-associated ancestry cluster than the roughly 640-donor mean. V-gene and J-gene trimming of TCR beta chains was associated with a missense DCLRE1C variant in a later genetic analysis, and the association was replicated in an independent cohort. In a later analysis, TCR association rates were found to vary across HLA loci, with the most associated TCRs seen for DRB1 alleles and the fewest for HLA-C alleles. In a later analysis, around 17,000 TCR beta sequences were associated with specific HLA alleles at a false discovery rate of 0.05. A further reported finding was that TCR beta sequences accurately predicted the HLA-A and HLA-B alleles for most subjects in the first cohort.

Source material: PBMCs. The chain couples TRBV7-2 to TRBJ2-7; TRBD2 fits 7 bases in the junction. This TCR derives from a young man in good health and CMV-seropositive. The bases are TGTGCCAGCAGCTTTCGGTCGGGGGGTAACGAGCAGTACTTC. This encodes CASSFRSGGNEQYF.